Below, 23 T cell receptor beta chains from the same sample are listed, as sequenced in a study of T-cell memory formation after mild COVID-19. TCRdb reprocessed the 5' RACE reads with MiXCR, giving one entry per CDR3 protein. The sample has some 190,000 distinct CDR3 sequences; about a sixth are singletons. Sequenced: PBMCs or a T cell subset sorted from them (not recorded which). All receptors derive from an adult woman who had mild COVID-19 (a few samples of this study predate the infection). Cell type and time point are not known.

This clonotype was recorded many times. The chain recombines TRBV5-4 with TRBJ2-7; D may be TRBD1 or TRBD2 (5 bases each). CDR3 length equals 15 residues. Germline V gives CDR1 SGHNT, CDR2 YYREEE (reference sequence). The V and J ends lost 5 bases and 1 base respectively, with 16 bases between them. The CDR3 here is CASSSPGRLSYEQYF. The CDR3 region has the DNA TGTGCCAGCAGTTCCCCGGGACGGCTTTCCTACGAGCAGTACTTC.

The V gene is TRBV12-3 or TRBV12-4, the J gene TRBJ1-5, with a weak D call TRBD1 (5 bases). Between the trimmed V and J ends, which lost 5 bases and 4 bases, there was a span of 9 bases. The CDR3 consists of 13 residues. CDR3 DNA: TGTGCCAGCAGTGCCCAGGGAAATCAGCCCCAGCATTTT. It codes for CASSAQGNQPQHF.

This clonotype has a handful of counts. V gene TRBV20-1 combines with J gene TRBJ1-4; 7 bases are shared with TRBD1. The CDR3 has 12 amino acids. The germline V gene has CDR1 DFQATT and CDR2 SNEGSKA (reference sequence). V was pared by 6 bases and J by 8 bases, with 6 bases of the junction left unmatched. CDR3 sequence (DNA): TGCAGTGCCGGAAGGACAGGCGAAAAACTGTTTTTT. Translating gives CSAGRTGEKLFF.

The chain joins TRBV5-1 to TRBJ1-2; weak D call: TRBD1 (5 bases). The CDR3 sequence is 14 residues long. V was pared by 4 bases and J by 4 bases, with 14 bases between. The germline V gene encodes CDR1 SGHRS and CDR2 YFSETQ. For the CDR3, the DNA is TGCGCCAGCAGCAGCGCAGGGCCTGGCTATGGCTACACCTTC. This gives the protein CASSSAGPGYGYTF.

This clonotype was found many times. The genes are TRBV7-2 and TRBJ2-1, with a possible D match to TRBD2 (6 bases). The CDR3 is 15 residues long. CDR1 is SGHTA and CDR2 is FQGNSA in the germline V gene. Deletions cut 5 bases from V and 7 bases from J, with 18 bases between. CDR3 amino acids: CASSLTRDFWNEQFF. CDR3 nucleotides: TGTGCCAGCAGCCTTACCCGGGACTTCTGGAATGAGCAGTTCTTC.

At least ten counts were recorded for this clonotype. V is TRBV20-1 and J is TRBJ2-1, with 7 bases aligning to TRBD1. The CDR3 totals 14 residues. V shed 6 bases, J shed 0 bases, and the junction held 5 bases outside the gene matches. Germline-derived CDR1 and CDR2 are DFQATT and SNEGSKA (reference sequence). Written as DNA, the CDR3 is TGCAGTGCAACACAGGGGAGCTCCTACAATGAGCAGTTCTTC. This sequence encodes CSATQGSSYNEQFF.

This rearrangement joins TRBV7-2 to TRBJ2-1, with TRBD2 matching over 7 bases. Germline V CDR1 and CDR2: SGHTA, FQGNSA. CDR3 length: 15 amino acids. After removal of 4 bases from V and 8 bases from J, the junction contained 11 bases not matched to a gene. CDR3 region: CASSSAGTNVHEQFF. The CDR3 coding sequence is TGTGCCAGCAGCTCTGCCGGGACTAACGTCCATGAGCAGTTCTTC.

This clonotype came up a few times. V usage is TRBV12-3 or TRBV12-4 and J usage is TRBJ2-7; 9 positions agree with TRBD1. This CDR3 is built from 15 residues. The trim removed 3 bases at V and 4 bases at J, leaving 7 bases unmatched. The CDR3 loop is CASSFVDRGGYEQYF. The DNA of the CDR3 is TGTGCCAGCAGTTTCGTGGACAGGGGAGGATACGAGCAGTACTTC.

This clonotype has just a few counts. CDR3 residues: CASSATNRDQPQHF. Here the CDR3 DNA reads TGTGCCAGCAGTGCGACCAACAGGGATCAGCCCCAGCATTTT. The V call is TRBV2, the J call TRBJ1-5; possibly TRBD1 for D (6 bases). Germline CDR1 and CDR2: SNHLY and FYNNEI. The CDR3 is 14 residues long. V was shortened by 4 bases and J by 5 bases, with 12 bases between the two germline ends.

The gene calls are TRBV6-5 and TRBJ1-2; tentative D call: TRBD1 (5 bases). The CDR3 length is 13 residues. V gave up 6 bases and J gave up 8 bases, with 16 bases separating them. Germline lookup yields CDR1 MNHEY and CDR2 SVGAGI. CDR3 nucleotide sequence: TGTGCCAGCAGCCCCCGGGGGGAGCGAGGCTACACCTTC. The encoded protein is CASSPRGERGYTF.

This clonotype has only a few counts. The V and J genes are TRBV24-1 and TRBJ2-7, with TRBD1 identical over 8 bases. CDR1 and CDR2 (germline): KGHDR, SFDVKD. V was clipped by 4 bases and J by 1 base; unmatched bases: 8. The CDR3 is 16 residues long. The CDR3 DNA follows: TGTGCCACCAGTGACCCCCACAGACAGGGGTCCTACGAGCAGTACTTC. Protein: CATSDPHRQGSYEQYF.

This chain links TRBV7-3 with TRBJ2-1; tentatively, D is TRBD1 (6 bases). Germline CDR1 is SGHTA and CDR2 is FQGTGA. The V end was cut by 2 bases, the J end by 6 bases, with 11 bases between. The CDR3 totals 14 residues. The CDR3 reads CASSLGGPPNEQFF. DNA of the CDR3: TGTGCCAGCAGCTTAGGGGGCCCACCCAATGAGCAGTTCTTC.

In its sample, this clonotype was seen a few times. CDR3 loop: CASSATPLNEKLFF. As DNA, the CDR3 is TGTGCCAGCAGCGCAACTCCCCTTAATGAAAAACTGTTTTTT. The chain is built from TRBV7-9 and TRBJ1-4; the D is unclear. Germline V gene data show CDR1 as SEHNR and CDR2 as FQNEAQ (reference sequence). This CDR3 is built from 14 residues. V was pared by 5 bases and J by 4 bases, with 11 bases between.

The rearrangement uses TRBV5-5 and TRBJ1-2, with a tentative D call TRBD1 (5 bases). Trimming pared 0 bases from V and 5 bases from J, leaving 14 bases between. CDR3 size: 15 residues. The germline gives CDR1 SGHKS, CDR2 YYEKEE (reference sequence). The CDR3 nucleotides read TGTGCCAGCAGCTTGGTTCAGGGCGCTGGGTATGGCTACACCTTC. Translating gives CASSLVQGAGYGYTF.

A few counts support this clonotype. The CDR3 DNA is TGTGCCAGCAGCTTATCTAGCGGGAGAGTATCCGAGCAGTACTTC. Translating gives CASSLSSGRVSEQYF. The rearrangement links TRBV7-2 to TRBJ2-7; 10 bases align to TRBD2. CDR1 is SGHTA and CDR2 is FQGNSA in the germline V gene. J gave up 6 bases and V 2 bases, and 7 bases lay outside the gene matches. The CDR3 loop spans 15 amino acids.

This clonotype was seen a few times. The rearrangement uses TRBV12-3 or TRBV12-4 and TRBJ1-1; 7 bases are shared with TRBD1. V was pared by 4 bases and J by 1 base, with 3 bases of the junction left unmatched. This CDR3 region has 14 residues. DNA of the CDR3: TGTGCCAGCAGTTCGGGACAGCGGAACACTGAAGCTTTCTTT. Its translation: CASSSGQRNTEAFF.

The CDR3, as DNA: TGTGCCAGCAGCCAAGACGTTGGGTTTCGGGAGACCCAGTACTTC. Protein product: CASSQDVGFRETQYF. This chain uses TRBV14 with TRBJ2-5; no reliable D call. This CDR3 has 15 residues. Trimming cost V 0 bases and J 5 bases, with 13 bases left between them. Looked up from germline, CDR1 is SGHDN and CDR2 is FVKESK.

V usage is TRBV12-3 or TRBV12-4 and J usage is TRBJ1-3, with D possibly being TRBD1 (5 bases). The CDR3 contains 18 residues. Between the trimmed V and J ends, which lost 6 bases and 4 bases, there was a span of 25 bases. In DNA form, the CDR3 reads TGTGCCAGCAGCCCCTGGGGGTGGGGGAGAAGGCAGGGAAACACCATATATTTT. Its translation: CASSPWGWGRRQGNTIYF.

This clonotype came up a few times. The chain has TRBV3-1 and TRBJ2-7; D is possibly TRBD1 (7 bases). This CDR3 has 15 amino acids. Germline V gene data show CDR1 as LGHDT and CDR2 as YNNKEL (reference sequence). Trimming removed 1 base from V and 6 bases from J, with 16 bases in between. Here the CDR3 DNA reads TGTGCCAGCAGCCAAGCGGCAGGGGGGCGGGTCGAGCAGTACTTC. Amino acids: CASSQAAGGRVEQYF.

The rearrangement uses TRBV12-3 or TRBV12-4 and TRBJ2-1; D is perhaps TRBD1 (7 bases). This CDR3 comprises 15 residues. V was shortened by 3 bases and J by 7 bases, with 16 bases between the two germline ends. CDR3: CASSFGGRGRNEQFF. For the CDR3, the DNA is TGTGCCAGCAGTTTTGGGGGCAGGGGGAGGAATGAGCAGTTCTTC.

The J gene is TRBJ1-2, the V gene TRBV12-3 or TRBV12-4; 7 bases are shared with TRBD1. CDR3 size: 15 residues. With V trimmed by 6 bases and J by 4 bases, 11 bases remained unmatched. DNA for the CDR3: TGTGCCAGCAGCCACTCCATGACAGGGTCCTATGGCTACACCTTC. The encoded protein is CASSHSMTGSYGYTF.

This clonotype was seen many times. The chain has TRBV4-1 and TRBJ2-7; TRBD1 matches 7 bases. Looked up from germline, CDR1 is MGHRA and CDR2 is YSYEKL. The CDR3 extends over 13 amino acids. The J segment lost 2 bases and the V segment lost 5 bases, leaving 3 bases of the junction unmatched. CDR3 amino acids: CASSRQGAYEQYF. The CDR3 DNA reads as TGCGCCAGCAGCAGGCAGGGGGCCTACGAGCAGTACTTC.

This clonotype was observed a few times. The CDR3 DNA is TGCAGTGCCACCTCTAACTATGGCTACACCTTC. Its translation: CSATSNYGYTF. V is TRBV20-1 and J is TRBJ1-2; no firm D call. CDR1 is DFQATT, CDR2 SNEGSKA, per germline (reference sequence). Trimming pared 6 bases from V and 0 bases from J, leaving 5 bases between. This CDR3 is 11 amino acids long.